Each of the 27 T cell receptor beta chains below was sequenced from the same sample in a study of T-cell reconstitution after alpha-beta-depleted transplantation in children. Unique molecular identifiers were used in preparing the TCRbeta library. TCRdb re-called the PCR reads through MiXCR, storing one row per CDR3 protein. Here the sample spans 70,000 to 95,000 distinct CDR3 sequences, roughly an eighth being singletons. Sequencing was performed on PBMCs from the stem cell graft donor, taken from the stem cell graft. These receptors were collected from a human donor who donated a stem cell graft to a child with inherited bone marrow failure.

At least ten counts were recorded for this clonotype. The chain combines TRBV12-3 or TRBV12-4 with TRBJ1-1, with D uncertain. The CDR3 has 11 amino acids. V was cut by 8 bases and J by 1 base, with 5 bases left in between. The CDR3 spells CASAPNTEAFF. CDR3 in DNA: TGTGCCAGCGCCCCGAACACTGAAGCTTTCTTT.

This clonotype was recorded at least ten times. The chain recombines TRBV7-9 with TRBJ1-5, with a weak D call TRBD1 (5 bases). V lost 5 bases to trimming and J lost 3 bases, with 11 bases between them. The germline CDR1 and CDR2 sequences are SEHNR and FQNEAQ (reference sequence). The CDR3 has 14 amino acids. The CDR3 nucleotides are TGTGCCAGCAGCCCCGGGGCCGACAATCAGCCCCAGCATTTT. Protein: CASSPGADNQPQHF.

This clonotype was picked up a small number of times. This sequence joins TRBV7-3 and TRBJ1-1, with D unresolved. Trimming removed 2 bases at V and 1 base at J, with 5 bases between. The CDR3 has 13 amino acids. Per germline, CDR1 SGHTA and CDR2 FQGTGA. CDR3 residues: CASSLYGNTEAFF. The CDR3 bases are TGTGCCAGCAGCTTATACGGGAACACTGAAGCTTTCTTT.

In its sample, this clonotype was seen many times. The V call is TRBV27, the J call TRBJ2-2; no reliable D call. Trimming stripped 3 bases from V and 0 bases from J, with 8 bases between. CDR1 MNHEY and CDR2 SMNVEV come from the germline V gene (reference sequence). The CDR3 consists of 15 residues. This chain's CDR3 is CASSFAQANTGELFF. CDR3 sequence (DNA): TGTGCCAGCAGTTTCGCCCAGGCGAACACCGGGGAGCTGTTTTTT.

This clonotype was detected ten times or more. Compared with germline, one end of the junction differs, possibly owing to a read error. The genes are TRBV12-3 or TRBV12-4 and TRBJ2-1; 9 positions match TRBD1. The CDR3 contains 13 residues. In DNA, the CDR3 is TGTGCCAGCCGGACAGGGGTCTACGATGAGCAGTTCTTC. It specifies CASRTGVYDEQFF.

V usage is TRBV20-1 and J usage is TRBJ2-1; D perhaps matches TRBD1 (6 bases). Germline CDR1 and CDR2: DFQATT and SNEGSKA (reference sequence). V lost 6 bases, J lost 7 bases, and 19 bases lay in between. The CDR3 consists of 14 residues. CDR3 residues: CSAQRDTGTNEQFF. In DNA, the CDR3 is TGCAGTGCCCAGAGGGACACAGGGACGAATGAGCAGTTCTTC.

This clonotype was observed many times. The gene calls are TRBV6-5 and TRBJ2-7, with D hard to call. The V and J ends lost 0 bases and 6 bases respectively, with 12 bases between them. CDR3 size: 14 residues. Per the germline V gene, CDR1 is MNHEY and CDR2 is SVGAGI. CDR3 sequence reads: CASSYSAWGSEQYF. CDR3 DNA sequence: TGTGCCAGCAGTTACTCGGCTTGGGGTAGCGAGCAGTACTTC.

The V and J genes are TRBV2 and TRBJ2-7; D perhaps matches TRBD2 (7 bases). Looked up from germline, CDR1 is SNHLY and CDR2 is FYNNEI. The CDR3 extends over 14 amino acids. The ends were cut back, 4 bases at V and 3 bases at J, with 13 bases in the middle. CDR3 bases: TGTGCCAGCAGTGTGGGGGGGGCCCTCTACGAGCAGTACTTC. Protein sequence: CASSVGGALYEQYF.

The chain is built from TRBV6-6 and TRBJ2-4, with 8 nucleotides matching TRBD2. The CDR3 is 14 amino acids. Germline CDR1 and CDR2: MNHNY and SVGAGI (reference sequence). With V trimmed by 5 bases and J by 2 bases, 2 bases remained unmatched. CDR3 sequence (DNA): TGTGCCAGCAGTAGCGGGAGTTCCAAAAACATTCAGTACTTC. This encodes CASSSGSSKNIQYF.

This clonotype was counted ten times or more. V is TRBV7-2 and J is TRBJ1-2; tentative D call: TRBD1 (5 bases). V was cut by 6 bases and J by 4 bases, with 15 bases left in between. The CDR3 consists of 14 residues. Germline CDR1 SGHTA, CDR2 FQGNSA. Here the CDR3 reads CASSAGHASYGYTF. DNA of the CDR3: TGTGCCAGCAGTGCCGGACACGCGAGCTATGGCTACACCTTC.

At least ten counts were recorded for this clonotype. The chain's CDR3 is CATSRGLGPSETQYF. In nucleotides, the CDR3 is TGTGCCACCAGCAGAGGTCTGGGACCTTCGGAGACCCAGTACTTC. The V and J genes are TRBV15 and TRBJ2-5; D might be TRBD1 or TRBD2, each matching 5 bases. The CDR3 contains 15 residues. The V gene's germline CDR1 is LNHNV and CDR2 YYDKDF (reference sequence). The germline V and J ends were trimmed by 1 base and 5 bases, with 14 bases remaining between them.

This chain links TRBV5-4 with TRBJ2-7; TRBD1 or TRBD2 may be the D gene (5 bases each). Germline-derived CDR1 and CDR2 are SGHNT and YYREEE (reference sequence). This CDR3 is 14 amino acids long. V lost 2 bases and J lost 4, with 13 bases in between. CDR3 residues: CASSFGTTGYEQYF. For the CDR3, the DNA is TGTGCCAGCAGCTTCGGGACCACGGGGTACGAGCAGTACTTC.

This clonotype has at least ten counts. The chain carries TRBV28 and TRBJ2-1; 7 positions match TRBD2. Trimming took 2 bases from V and 5 from J; bases not matched to a gene: 6. The germline CDR1 and CDR2 sequences are MDHEN and SYDVKM. The CDR3 is 15 residues long. CDR3 protein: CASSLGLGGNNEQFF. In DNA, the CDR3 is TGTGCCAGCAGTTTAGGTCTCGGGGGGAACAATGAGCAGTTCTTC.

There are many counts of this clonotype. This sequence joins TRBV12-3 or TRBV12-4 and TRBJ2-7; D is possibly TRBD1 (8 bases). The length of the CDR3 is 14 residues. Between the trimmed V and J ends, which lost 6 bases and 4 bases, there was a span of 16 bases. CDR3 protein: CASRAGTGMYEQYF. CDR3 DNA sequence: TGTGCCAGCAGAGCGGGGACAGGAATGTACGAGCAGTACTTC.

This clonotype was seen many times. The chain employs TRBV7-9 and TRBJ2-7; possibly TRBD1 for D (6 bases). This CDR3 is built from 13 residues. Trimming cost V 8 bases and J 6 bases, with 17 bases left between them. Germline CDR1 SEHNR, CDR2 FQNEAQ (reference sequence). The CDR3 region is CASQVADRSEQYF. CDR3 sequence (DNA): TGTGCCAGCCAGGTCGCCGACAGGTCCGAGCAGTACTTC.

This clonotype was found many times. This chain joins TRBV29-1 and TRBJ2-7; D may match TRBD1 or TRBD2 (5 bases each). The V end was cut by 6 bases, the J end by 0 bases, with 12 bases between. CDR3 length: 13 amino acids. Germline V CDR1 and CDR2: SQVTM, ANQGSEA. Here the CDR3 reads CSVALGTSYEQYF. The CDR3 DNA follows: TGCAGCGTCGCGTTGGGGACCTCCTACGAGCAGTACTTC.

This clonotype has a count of ten or more. The rearrangement uses TRBV20-1 and TRBJ2-7, with 7 bases identical to TRBD1. CDR3 size: 14 residues. V was pared by 5 bases and J by 2 bases, with 9 bases of the junction left unmatched. The V gene's germline CDR1 is DFQATT and CDR2 SNEGSKA (reference sequence). The CDR3 DNA reads as TGCAGTGCTGAAGACAGGGAGCCAGCCTACGAGCAGTACTTC. Protein sequence: CSAEDREPAYEQYF.

V gene TRBV19 combines with J gene TRBJ2-3; 10 bases fit TRBD1. With V trimmed by 6 bases and J by 3 bases, 3 bases remained unmatched. The CDR3 sequence is 14 residues long. The V gene's germline CDR1 is LNHDA and CDR2 SQIVND (reference sequence). The CDR3 here is CASSRDRGTDTQYF. In nucleotides, the CDR3 is TGTGCCAGTAGCCGGGACAGGGGAACAGATACGCAGTATTTT.

This chain joins TRBV7-9 and TRBJ2-3, with 7 bases matching TRBD2. Trimming cost V 5 bases and J 2 bases; bases outside gene matches: 7. The CDR3 loop spans 15 amino acids. Germline V gene data show CDR1 as SEHNR and CDR2 as FQNEAQ (reference sequence). DNA of the CDR3: TGTGCCAGCAGCCCCCTAGCGGCCTACACAGATACGCAGTATTTT. Translating it yields CASSPLAAYTDTQYF.

This clonotype was picked up a small number of times. The genes are TRBV10-3 and TRBJ2-7; perhaps TRBD1 as D (7 bases). V lost 0 bases, J lost 4 bases, and 13 bases lay in between. Germline assignment: CDR1 ENHRY and CDR2 SYGVKD. The CDR3 extends over 15 amino acids. CDR3 protein: CAISESNRGGYEQYF. Written as DNA, the CDR3 is TGTGCCATCAGTGAGTCAAACAGGGGAGGATACGAGCAGTACTTC.

This clonotype was picked up many times. The CDR3 DNA reads as TGTGCCAGCAATGACGGGGGTCCGGGGAACATTCAGTACTTC. Amino acid sequence: CASNDGGPGNIQYF. The chain joins TRBV7-2 to TRBJ2-4; D may be TRBD2 (6 bases). There are 14 residues in the CDR3. V dropped 7 bases and J dropped 7 bases, with 17 bases sitting between them. Germline values: CDR1 SGHTA, CDR2 FQGNSA.

This clonotype has just a few counts. The J gene is TRBJ2-7, the V gene TRBV2; the D is unclear. Trimming pared 4 bases from V and 0 bases from J, leaving 10 bases between. The CDR3 loop spans 14 amino acids. The germline V gene has CDR1 SNHLY and CDR2 FYNNEI. The CDR3 region is CASSVALRSYEQYF. CDR3 in DNA: TGTGCCAGCAGTGTAGCACTACGCTCCTACGAGCAGTACTTC.

The rearrangement links TRBV5-4 to TRBJ1-3; possible D gene TRBD1, 5 bases. The CDR3 extends over 14 amino acids. The V gene's germline CDR1 is SGHNT and CDR2 YYREEE (reference sequence). V lost 5 bases and J lost 2, with 11 bases in between. The CDR3 spells CASRTGEAGNTIYF. For the CDR3, the DNA is TGTGCCAGCAGGACGGGGGAAGCTGGAAACACCATATATTTT.

The CDR3 region has the DNA TGTGCCAGCAGGCCGGGAACTGGCACAGATACGCAGTATTTT. Protein: CASRPGTGTDTQYF. V usage is TRBV7-2 and J usage is TRBJ2-3; possible D gene TRBD2, 5 bases. V was cut by 6 bases and J by 1 base, with 11 bases left in between. This CDR3 is 14 amino acids long. Germline V gene lookup returns CDR1 SGHTA and CDR2 FQGNSA.

This clonotype was detected many times. The chain links TRBV20-1 to TRBJ2-2, with D perhaps given as TRBD1 or TRBD2 (5 bases each). Germline CDR1 DFQATT, CDR2 SNEGSKA (reference sequence). The length of the CDR3 is 13 residues. Trimming pared 6 bases from V and 3 bases from J, leaving 11 bases between. CDR3 in amino acids: CSAPSGHTGELFF. The DNA of the CDR3 is TGCAGTGCACCATCGGGACACACCGGGGAGCTGTTTTTT.

As regards this clonotype: A much larger clone differs from this one at a single base, so this may be a read error. CDR3 nucleotides: TGTGCCAGCAGCTTATTCCCGGACAGGGGCTACGAGCAGTACTTC. Protein product: CASSLFPDRGYEQYF. The chain carries TRBV11-2 and TRBJ2-7; 9 bases map to TRBD1. CDR3 length equals 15 residues. The J segment lost 3 bases and the V segment lost 2 bases, leaving 5 bases of the junction unmatched. Germline loops: CDR1 SGHAT, CDR2 FQNNGV. Together with reference TRBV11-2 and TRBJ2-7, the CDR3 gives the full variable domain: EAGVAQSPRYKIIEKRQSVAFWCNPISGHATLYWYQQILGQGPKLLIQFQNNGVVDDSQLPKDRFSAERLKGVDSTLKIQPAKLEDSAVYLCASSLFPDRGYEQYFGPGTRLTVT.

This clonotype was observed many times. The rearrangement joins TRBV4-3 to TRBJ1-4; possible D gene TRBD1, 5 bases. Trimming took 0 bases from V and 8 from J, leaving 19 bases between them. The CDR3 loop spans 17 amino acids. The germline V gene has CDR1 LGHNA and CDR2 YSLEER. CDR3 in amino acids: CASSQDYREGRKEKLFF. DNA for the CDR3: TGCGCCAGCAGCCAAGATTACCGCGAGGGGCGCAAGGAAAAACTGTTTTTT.